This T cell receptor beta chain was sequenced in a study of blood T cell repertoires in COVID-19. This CDR3 is built from 17 residues. Germline CDR1 is SGHTA and CDR2 is FQGNSA. Trimming at V came to 2 bases and at J to 5 bases, leaving 9 bases not matched to a gene. Measured with immunoSEQ multiplex PCR; TCRdb has only the in-frame clones, and not every one. The data contain more than 90,000 clones, 70% to 90% of them singletons. The clonotype comes from a middle-aged man with acute or convalescent COVID-19. Sequencing input: peripheral blood. V gene TRBV7-2 combines with J gene TRBJ2-1; the match to TRBD2 covers 10 bases. The CDR3 DNA is TGTGCCAGCAGCTTATTAGCGGGAGGTTACCAAAACAATGAGCAGTTCTTC. Its translation: CASSLLAGGYQNNEQFF.